Listed below are T cell receptor beta chains from one sample, sequenced in a study of control samples from healthy donors and cancer patients. Clones were read by immunoSEQ multiplex PCR, and TCRdb kept only the in-frame ones, dropping some. Among approximately 80,000 clones listed, 70% to 90% were seen once. Material: blood. The origin of the receptors is a woman between 50 and 59 years old in good health. CDR3s include the opening cysteine and the closing phenylalanine or tryptophan. D genes are given only for firm matches. Part of the rows lack a size; the others show once, few, many or a class for expanded clones.

J	V	D	size	DNA	CDR3
TRBJ2-3	TRBV5-4	.	.	TGTGCCAGCAGCAGGAGGGGGGGCACAGATACGCAGTATTTT	CASSRRGGTDTQYF
TRBJ2-6	TRBV5-5	TRBD1	.	TGTGCCAGCAGCTTGGCCGGACAGGCAAGCTCTGGGGCCAACGTCCTGACTTTC	CASSLAGQASSGANVLTF
TRBJ1-1	TRBV2	.	.	TGTGCCAGCGGTTTTCACACTGAAGCTTTCTTT	CASGFHTEAFF
TRBJ2-1	TRBV15	.	.	TGTGCCACCAGCAGGGCAGTTATAAATGAGCAGTTCTTC	CATSRAVINEQFF
TRBJ2-3	TRBV7-9	TRBD2	.	TGTGCCAGCAGCCGAGCCGCGGGGGGGAGCACAGATACGCAGTATTTT	CASSRAAGGSTDTQYF
TRBJ1-6	TRBV30	.	.	TGTGCCTGCCAAGGAGTTTTGTATTCACCCCTCCACTTT	CACQGVLYSPLHF
TRBJ2-1	TRBV5-1	TRBD1	once	TGCGCCAGCAGCTTGGTGTTAGGGGACAGGGCGTTCTTC	CASSLVLGDRAFF
TRBJ1-4	TRBV2	.	.	TGTGCCAGCAGTGACTGGGAGGGGGTTGAAAAACTGTTTTTT	CASSDWEGVEKLFF
TRBJ1-2	TRBV7-9	.	.	TGTGCCAGCAGCTTTCTTACTCTTGGCAGGGGACGAAACTATGGCTACACCTTC	CASSFLTLGRGRNYGYTF
TRBJ2-1	TRBV14	.	.	TGTGCCAGCAGCCGCGTCCATACCTGGGGTGAGCAGTTCTTC	CASSRVHTWGEQFF
TRBJ2-2	TRBV24-1	.	.	TGTGCCACCAGTGATTTACCGTCCCCCGCGAACACCGGGGAGCTGTTTTTT	CATSDLPSPANTGELFF
TRBJ2-3	TRBV19	TRBD1	.	TGTGCCAGTAGTTCCCAGGGGGCTGATACGCAGTATTTT	CASSSQGADTQYF
TRBJ1-2	TRBV25-1	.	.	TGCGCCAGCAGTGACAGCTACTATGGCTACACCTTC	CASSDSYYGYTF
TRBJ1-2	TRBV20-1	.	.	TGCAGTGCTAGTGTCACAGCAACTAACTATGGCTACACCTTC	CSASVTATNYGYTF
TRBJ1-1	TRBV7-2	.	.	TGTGCCAGCAGTCTCCCGGGACGGATTGAAGCTTTCTTT	CASSLPGRIEAFF
TRBJ2-7	TRBV5-1	TRBD2	.	TGCGCCAGCAGCTCGGGGGGTGGGCAGGGCCCCTACGAGCAGTACTTC	CASSSGGGQGPYEQYF
TRBJ1-5	TRBV19	.	few	TGTGCCAGTAGTATACCCCACACCGACAGTCGTAATCTCAATCAGCCCCAGCATTTT	CASSIPHTDSRNLNQPQHF
TRBJ1-1	TRBV21-1	.	once	TGTGCCACCGACCAAAAAGCTTTCTTT	CATDQKAFF
TRBJ2-3	TRBV3-1/TRBV3-2	TRBD2	.	TGTGCCAGCAGCCAACAAACTAGCGGGGGGAAGACAGATACGCAGTATTTT	CASSQQTSGGKTDTQYF
TRBJ1-4	TRBV3-1/TRBV3-2	TRBD1	.	TGTGCCAGCAGCCAACGACAGGGGGTCGAAAAACTGTTTTTT	CASSQRQGVEKLFF
TRBJ2-3	TRBV10-1	TRBD2	.	TGCGCCAGCGCTCGGCGGGGGGCCCCGCTCCCAGATACGCAGTATTTT	CASARRGAPLPDTQYF
TRBJ1-4	TRBV5-6	.	.	TGTGCCAGCACCTTTGGGCTTACAGGAGGTAATGAAAAACTGTTTTTT	CASTFGLTGGNEKLFF
TRBJ2-2	TRBV5-3	TRBD2	.	TGTGCCAGAAGCTCTCTGCGGGGCGGGGGGACGAACACCGGGGAGCTGTTTTTT	CARSSLRGGGTNTGELFF
TRBJ2-1	TRBV9	.	.	TGTGCCAGCAGCGTAGGGCAGGGGAATTCGTACAATGAGCAGTTCTTC	CASSVGQGNSYNEQFF
TRBJ2-7	TRBV11-3	.	.	TGTGCCAGCAGCTTAGGTCAGGGAGACGAGCAGTACTTC	CASSLGQGDEQYF
TRBJ2-2	TRBV27	.	.	TGTGCCAGCTCCGTAGAGGGCACCGGGGAGCTGTTTTTT	CASSVEGTGELFF
TRBJ1-1	TRBV6-5	.	.	TGTGCCAGCAGTTACTCCGGGTGGAACACTGAAGCTTTCTTT	CASSYSGWNTEAFF
TRBJ2-3	TRBV2	.	.	TGTGCCAGCAATTGGGGGACCACAGATACGCAGTATTTT	CASNWGTTDTQYF
TRBJ2-5	TRBV7-2	TRBD1	.	TGTGCCAGCAGCTTGACAGGGGGCGTAGAGACCCAGTACTTC	CASSLTGGVETQYF
TRBJ2-1	TRBV29-1	TRBD2	.	TGCAGCGTGGGGACTAGCGGAACCTCCTACAATGAGCAGTTCTTC	CSVGTSGTSYNEQFF
TRBJ1-1	TRBV7-9	.	.	TGTGCCAGCAACTTTTGGGCGGGGGGGAACACTGAAGCTTTCTTT	CASNFWAGGNTEAFF
TRBJ1-5	TRBV3-1/TRBV3-2	.	few	TGTGCCAGCAGCCAGGGGGGGGCAAGCAATCAGCCCCAGCATTTT	CASSQGGASNQPQHF
TRBJ2-7	TRBV14	TRBD1	.	TGTGCCAGCAGCCGGGACAGGGCTCGGTACGAGCAGTACTTC	CASSRDRARYEQYF
TRBJ1-2	TRBV5-1	.	few	TGCGCCAGCAGCTTCACCAGGGAAGGCTACACCTTC	CASSFTREGYTF
TRBJ2-3	TRBV6-5	TRBD1	.	TGTGCCAGCAGTTACTTACAGGGGGATACGCAGTATTTT	CASSYLQGDTQYF
TRBJ1-1	TRBV12-3/TRBV12-4	.	.	TGTGCCAGCGACCGGGGACTTAACACTGAAGCTTTCTTT	CASDRGLNTEAFF
TRBJ1-2	TRBV6-5	.	.	TGTGCCAGCAGTTCCCTTTTCACAGGGACCAACTATGGCTACACCTTC	CASSSLFTGTNYGYTF
TRBJ2-1	TRBV2	.	.	TGTGCCAGCACTCTACAGGGCTTCTCCTACAATGAGCAGTTCTTC	CASTLQGFSYNEQFF
TRBJ1-4	TRBV5-5	.	.	TGTGCCAGCAGCTTGGACAGGGTGGAACTGTTTTTT	CASSLDRVELFF
TRBJ2-7	TRBV3-1/TRBV3-2	.	.	TGTGCCAGCAGCCGGACTGACCTCTACGAGCAGTACTTC	CASSRTDLYEQYF
TRBJ2-7	TRBV3-1/TRBV3-2	.	.	TGTGCCAGCAGCCAACGATGGTCCTACGAGCAGTACTTC	CASSQRWSYEQYF
TRBJ2-1	TRBV6-5	.	few	TGTGCCAGCAGGCAGCCTATGTACAATGAGCAGTTCTTC	CASRQPMYNEQFF
TRBJ2-2	TRBV6-5	.	.	TGTGCCGCCGAAAGGTACACCGGGGAGCTGTTTTTT	CAAERYTGELFF
TRBJ1-1	TRBV20-1	.	few	TGCAGTGCTGAAGGATGGACTGAAGCTTTCTTT	CSAEGWTEAFF
TRBJ1-6	TRBV12-3/TRBV12-4	.	.	TGTGCCAGCAGTTTCGTCGGTTCACCCCTCCACTTT	CASSFVGSPLHF
TRBJ2-1	TRBV5-4	TRBD1	.	TGTGCCAGCAGCCGACCCCAGGGGGTGAATGAGCAGTTCTTC	CASSRPQGVNEQFF
TRBJ2-7	TRBV5-1	.	few	TGCGCCAGCAGCCCTCCCTCCTACGAGCAGTACTTC	CASSPPSYEQYF
TRBJ2-5	TRBV5-6	.	.	TGTGCCAGCAGCTTGGAGCCAGAGACCCAGTACTTC	CASSLEPETQYF
TRBJ1-5	TRBV30	TRBD1	.	TGTGCCTGGAGTGCCCTGACAGGGAGGGATCGAGGGAACCAGCCCCAGCATTTT	CAWSALTGRDRGNQPQHF
TRBJ1-2	TRBV5-1	TRBD1	.	TGCGCCAGCAGCCCCGGGACAGGGGGCGGAATCTCTGGCTACACCTTC	CASSPGTGGGISGYTF
TRBJ1-5	TRBV5-4	.	.	TGTGCCAGCAGCTTGGGAGGGGTAGGACAGCCCCAGCATTTT	CASSLGGVGQPQHF
TRBJ2-7	TRBV7-8	.	.	TGTGCCAGCAGCTTAGGGGGGTCCGGGTCCTACGAGCAGTACTTC	CASSLGGSGSYEQYF
TRBJ1-1	TRBV7-9	.	once	TGTGCCAGCAGCCCGGCCTTTGGGACTGAAGCTTTCTTT	CASSPAFGTEAFF
TRBJ1-1	TRBV19	TRBD1	.	TGTGCCAGTAGTGCCTACAGGGGTACTGAAGCTTTCTTT	CASSAYRGTEAFF
TRBJ1-2	TRBV5-6	TRBD1	.	TGTGCCAGCAGTCTGGTACTGACAGGGTTTGAGGGCTACACCTTC	CASSLVLTGFEGYTF
TRBJ1-2	TRBV4-1	.	.	TGCGCCAGCAGCCAAGAAGTAAGAAGAGGGCACAGGAGCTATGGCTACACCTTC	CASSQEVRRGHRSYGYTF
TRBJ2-7	TRBV6-5	.	.	TGTGCCAGCAGCTACTCCAGGGGAGGGGAGCAGTACTTC	CASSYSRGGEQYF
TRBJ1-3	TRBV3-1/TRBV3-2	.	.	TGTGCCAGCAGCCAAGATGCTGGAAACACCATATATTTT	CASSQDAGNTIYF
TRBJ1-5	TRBV5-1	TRBD1	many	TGCGCCAGCAGCTTGGATACAGGGGGGCAGCCCCAGCATTTT	CASSLDTGGQPQHF
TRBJ1-1	TRBV4-1	.	.	TGCGCCAGCAGCCGAAAGTCGGAGAACACTGAAGCTTTCTTT	CASSRKSENTEAFF